This entry lists 2 T cell receptor beta chains sequenced from one sample in a study of T cells in women clearing cervical HPV infection. Only in-frame clones appear in the TCRdb table, and some are missing; sequencing was by immunoSEQ multiplex PCR. The specimen's table records about 30,000 clones. The specimen was blood buffy coat. These receptors were taken from a woman aged 18 to 69 with a cervical HPV16 infection that either progressed to CIN3+ or cleared (not recorded which).

Comments on this clone: The missing CDR3 end, 3 residues past where the read stops, is filled in from the germline J gene. V is TRBV7-9 and J is TRBJ2-1, with TRBD2 matching 8 bases. V shed 2 bases, J shed 4 bases, and the junction held 4 bases outside the gene matches. This CDR3 contains 15 residues. The germline V gene has CDR1 SEHNR and CDR2 FQNEAQ (reference sequence). CDR3 region: CASSLPAGAYNEQFF. CDR3 bases read: TGTGCCAGCAGCTTACCAGCGGGAGCATACAATGAG.

As concerns this clone: The read terminates 3 residues before the CDR3 end, so the remaining end is supplied by the germline J gene. The chain recombines TRBV2 with TRBJ1-2, with D maybe TRBD1 (6 bases). Trimming took off 3 bases at V and 4 bases at J, with 9 bases between the two ends. This CDR3 comprises 13 residues. CDR1 and CDR2 from the germline V gene are SNHLY and FYNNEI. The CDR3 sequence: CASSEQGTYGYTF. CDR3 DNA (partial): TGTGCCAGCAGTGAGCAGGGGACCTATGGC.